Reported below is one T cell receptor beta chain. The method was immunoSEQ multiplex PCR; TCRdb's version includes in-frame clones alone and lacks a portion of them. The repertoire holds about 660,000 clones, with around 87% as singletons. The sample belongs to a study of shared T cell receptors in the human thymus. Germline assignment: CDR1 SNHLY and CDR2 FYNNEI. The CDR3 has 13 amino acids. V shed 7 bases and J 5 bases; nucleotides not matched to a gene: 5. This sample also belongs to another study, concerning human thymus T cells. That report adds: It was healthy Finnish infants having corrective surgery for congenital heart defects who were the donors. Corrective heart surgery yielded the resections from which the thymus tissue came. Gene usage (both V and J) appeared biased in thymic and blood repertoires.

This chain links TRBV2 with TRBJ2-7; 10 bases are a match to TRBD2. The source is a boy in the first two years of life with a congenital heart defect. The sample taken for sequencing was thymocytes. CDR3 sequence: CASKVLAGDEQYF. CDR3 sequence (DNA): TGTGCCAGCAAGGTGCTAGCGGGAGACGAGCAGTACTTC. Together with reference TRBV2 and TRBJ2-7, the CDR3 gives the full variable domain: EPEVTQTPSHQVTQMGQEVILRCVPISNHLYFYWYRQILGQKVEFLVSFYNNEISEKSEIFDDQFSVERPDGSNFTLKIRSTKLEDSAMYFCASKVLAGDEQYFGPGTRLTVT.